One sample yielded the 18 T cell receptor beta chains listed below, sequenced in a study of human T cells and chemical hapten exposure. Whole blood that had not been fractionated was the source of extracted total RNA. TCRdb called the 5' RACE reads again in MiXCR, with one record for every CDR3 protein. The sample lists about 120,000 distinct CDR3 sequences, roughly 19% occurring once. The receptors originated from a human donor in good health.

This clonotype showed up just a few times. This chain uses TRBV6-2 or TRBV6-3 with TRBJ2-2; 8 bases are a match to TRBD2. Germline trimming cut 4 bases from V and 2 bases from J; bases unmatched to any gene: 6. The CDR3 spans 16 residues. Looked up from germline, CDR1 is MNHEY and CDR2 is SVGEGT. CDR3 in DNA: TGTGCCAGCAGTTCCCTAGCGGGCGCCAACACCGGGGAGCTGTTTTTT. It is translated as CASSSLAGANTGELFF.

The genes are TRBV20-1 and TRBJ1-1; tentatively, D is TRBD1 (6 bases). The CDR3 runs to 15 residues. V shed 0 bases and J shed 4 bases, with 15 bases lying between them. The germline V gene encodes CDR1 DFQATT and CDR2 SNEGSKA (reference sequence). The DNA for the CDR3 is TGCAGTGCTAGAGATGGCAGGGGCCGGGGCACTGAAGCTTTCTTT. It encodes CSARDGRGRGTEAFF.

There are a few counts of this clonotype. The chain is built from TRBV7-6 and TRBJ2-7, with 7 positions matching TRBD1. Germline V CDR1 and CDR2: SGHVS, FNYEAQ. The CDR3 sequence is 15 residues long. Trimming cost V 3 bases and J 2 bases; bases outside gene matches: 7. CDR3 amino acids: CASSLYTGQTYEQYF. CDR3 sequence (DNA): TGTGCCAGCAGCTTGTACACGGGACAGACCTACGAGCAGTACTTC.

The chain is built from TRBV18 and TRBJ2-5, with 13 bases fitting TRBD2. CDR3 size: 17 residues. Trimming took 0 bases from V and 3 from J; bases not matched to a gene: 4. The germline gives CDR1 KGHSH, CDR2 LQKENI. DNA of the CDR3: TGTGCCAGCTCACCACCGACGGGGACTAGCGGGAAAGAGACCCAGTACTTC. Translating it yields CASSPPTGTSGKETQYF.

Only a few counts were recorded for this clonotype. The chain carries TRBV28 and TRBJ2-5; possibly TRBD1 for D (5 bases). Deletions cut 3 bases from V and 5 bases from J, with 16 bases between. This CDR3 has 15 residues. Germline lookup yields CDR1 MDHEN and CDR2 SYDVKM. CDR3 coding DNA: TGTGCCAGCAGTTTCTTAACAGGCGTCGGGGAGACCCAGTACTTC. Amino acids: CASSFLTGVGETQYF.

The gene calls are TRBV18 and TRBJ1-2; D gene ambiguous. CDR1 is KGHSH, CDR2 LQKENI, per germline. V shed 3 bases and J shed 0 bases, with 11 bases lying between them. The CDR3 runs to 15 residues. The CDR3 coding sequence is TGTGCCAGCTCACCCAACACTATTTCTAACTATGGCTACACCTTC. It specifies CASSPNTISNYGYTF.

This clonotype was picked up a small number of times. DNA of the CDR3: TGTGCCAGCAGTTACGACTCCCCAAATGAGCAGTTCTTC. It translates to CASSYDSPNEQFF. This rearrangement joins TRBV6-6 to TRBJ2-1; D is uncertain. Germline CDR1 is MNHNY and CDR2 is SVGAGI (reference sequence). Trimming removed 2 bases from V and 7 bases from J, with 9 bases in between. The CDR3 is made up of 13 amino acids.

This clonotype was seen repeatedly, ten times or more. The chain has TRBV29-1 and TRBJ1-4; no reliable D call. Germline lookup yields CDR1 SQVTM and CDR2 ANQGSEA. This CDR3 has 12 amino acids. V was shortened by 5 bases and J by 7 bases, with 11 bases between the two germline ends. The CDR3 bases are TGCAGCGTTAGGTTGACCATTGAAAAACTGTTTTTT. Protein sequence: CSVRLTIEKLFF.

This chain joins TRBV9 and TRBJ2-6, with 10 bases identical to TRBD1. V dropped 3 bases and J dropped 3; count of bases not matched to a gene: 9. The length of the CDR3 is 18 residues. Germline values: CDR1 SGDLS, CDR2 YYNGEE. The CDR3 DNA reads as TGTGCCAGCAGCGCCAGGGACAGGGGCTCGGGTGGGGCCAACGTCCTGACTTTC. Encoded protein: CASSARDRGSGGANVLTF.

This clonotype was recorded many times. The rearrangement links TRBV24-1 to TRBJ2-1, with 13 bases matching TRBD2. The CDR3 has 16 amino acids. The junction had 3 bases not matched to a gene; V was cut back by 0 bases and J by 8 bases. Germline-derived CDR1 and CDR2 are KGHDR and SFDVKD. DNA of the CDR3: TGTGCCACCAGTGATTTGTCGACTAGCGGGAGGCATGAGCAGTTCTTC. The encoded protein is CATSDLSTSGRHEQFF.

Here the CDR3 reads CASSQDTPGTANEKLFF. The CDR3 DNA follows: TGTGCCAGCAGCCAAGATACCCCCGGGACAGCTAATGAAAAACTGTTTTTT. The genes are TRBV14 and TRBJ1-4; 7 bases are shared with TRBD1. The V segment lost 0 bases and the J segment 3 bases; nucleotides outside the gene matches: 7. The CDR3 covers 17 residues. CDR1 and CDR2 (germline): SGHDN, FVKESK.

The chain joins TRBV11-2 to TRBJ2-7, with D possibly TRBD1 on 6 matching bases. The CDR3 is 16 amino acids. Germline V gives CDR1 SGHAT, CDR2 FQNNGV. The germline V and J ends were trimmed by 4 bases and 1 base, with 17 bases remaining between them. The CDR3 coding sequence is TGTGCCAGCAGCTCGAGAACAGGGTTAATTTCCTACGAGCAGTACTTC. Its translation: CASSSRTGLISYEQYF.

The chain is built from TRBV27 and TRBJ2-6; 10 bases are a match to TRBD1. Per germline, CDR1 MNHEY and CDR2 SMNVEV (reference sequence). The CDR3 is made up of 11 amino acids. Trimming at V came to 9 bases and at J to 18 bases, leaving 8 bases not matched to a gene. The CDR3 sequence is CASGTGEFQTF. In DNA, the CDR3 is TGTGCCAGTGGGACAGGGGAGTTTCAGACTTTC.

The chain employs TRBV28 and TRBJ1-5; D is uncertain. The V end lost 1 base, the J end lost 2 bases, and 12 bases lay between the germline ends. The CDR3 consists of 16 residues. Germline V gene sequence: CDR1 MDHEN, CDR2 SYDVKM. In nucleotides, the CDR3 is TGTGCCAGCAGTTTATTGATCTGGGAGGGCAATCAGCCCCAGCATTTT. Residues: CASSLLIWEGNQPQHF.

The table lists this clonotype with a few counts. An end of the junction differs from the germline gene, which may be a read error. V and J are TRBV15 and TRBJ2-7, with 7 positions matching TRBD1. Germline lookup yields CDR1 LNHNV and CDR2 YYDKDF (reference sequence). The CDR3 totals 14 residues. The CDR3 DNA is TGTGCCACCAGCAGAGATCAAGGGGGCTACCAGCAGTACTTC. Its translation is CATSRDQGGYQQYF.

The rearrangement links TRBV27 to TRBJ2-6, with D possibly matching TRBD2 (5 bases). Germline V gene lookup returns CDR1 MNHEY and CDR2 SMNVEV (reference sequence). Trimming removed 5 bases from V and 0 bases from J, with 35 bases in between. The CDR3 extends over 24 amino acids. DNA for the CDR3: TGTGCCAGCAGTGCCTTCCCGGGAACCTCGATTTGCAGTACGAAAATCTCTGGGGCCAACGTCCTGACTTTC. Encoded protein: CASSAFPGTSICSTKISGANVLTF. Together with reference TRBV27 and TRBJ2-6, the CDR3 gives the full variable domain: EAQVTQNPRYLITVTGKKLTVTCSQNMNHEYMSWYRQDPGLGLRQIYYSMNVEVTDKGDVPEGYKVSRKEKRNFPLILESPSPNQTSLYFCASSAFPGTSICSTKISGANVLTFGAGSRLTVL.

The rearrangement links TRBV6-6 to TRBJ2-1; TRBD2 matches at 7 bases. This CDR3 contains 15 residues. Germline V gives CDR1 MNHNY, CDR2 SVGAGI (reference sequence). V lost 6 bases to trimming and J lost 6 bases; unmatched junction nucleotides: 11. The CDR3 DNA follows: TGTGCCAGCAGCCCTGATCTCGGGGGGATCAATGAGCAGTTCTTC. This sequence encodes CASSPDLGGINEQFF.

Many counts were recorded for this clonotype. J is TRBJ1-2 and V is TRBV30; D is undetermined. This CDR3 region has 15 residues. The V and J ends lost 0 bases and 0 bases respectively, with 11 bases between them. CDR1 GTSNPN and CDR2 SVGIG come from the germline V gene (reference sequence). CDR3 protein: CAWSVGQVTNYGYTF. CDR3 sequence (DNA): TGTGCCTGGAGTGTCGGGCAGGTTACTAACTATGGCTACACCTTC.